The 3 T cell receptor beta chains listed next were all sequenced from one sample in a study of blood T cells in healthy people across ages. It was with a sample-barcoded 5' primer and a J-beta primer mix that a second PCR of roughly 7 to 12 cycles was run. MiXCR was run by TCRdb on the 5' RACE reads, yielding one entry per CDR3 protein. The table shows some 1.5 million distinct CDR3 sequences, with about 45% occurring only once. The sequencing sample was made of blood. These TCRs come from a woman between 18 and 30 years old in good health.

A word on this clonotype: A much larger clone lies a single base off, so this may be a read error. The chain couples TRBV5-1 to TRBJ2-5; 8 bases match TRBD1. The CDR3 is 12 amino acids. Germline CDR1 SGHRS, CDR2 YFSETQ. With 5 bases clipped from V and 11 bases from J, the junction kept 8 bases outside the gene matches. CDR3 in DNA: TGCGCCAGCAGAATGGACAGGGATAAGCAGTACTTC. Translation: CASRMDRDKQYF.

The chain links TRBV5-1 to TRBJ2-7; TRBD1 is a possible D gene (6 bases). CDR3 length equals 14 residues. The germline V and J ends were trimmed by 0 bases and 5 bases, with 12 bases remaining between them. CDR1 and CDR2 from the germline V gene are SGHRS and YFSETQ. DNA of the CDR3: TGCGCCAGCAGCTTGGTGGCAGGGGACAACGAGCAGTACTTC. Encoded protein: CASSLVAGDNEQYF. Variable domain in full (rest from reference TRBV5-1 and TRBJ2-7): KAGVTQTPRYLIKTRGQQVTLSCSPISGHRSVSWYQQTPGQGLQFLFEYFSETQRNKGNFPGRFSGRQFSNSRSEMNVSTLELGDSALYLCASSLVAGDNEQYFGPGTRLTVT.

This clonotype was recorded a few times. V gene TRBV6-5 combines with J gene TRBJ2-7, with TRBD1 matching over 8 bases. The CDR3 sequence is 15 residues long. The V gene's germline CDR1 is MNHEY and CDR2 SVGAGI. After removal of 2 bases from V and 7 bases from J, the junction contained 10 bases not matched to a gene. The CDR3 region has the DNA TGTGCCAGCAGTTACGACAGGGGACAATACAATGAGCAGTACTTC. It codes for CASSYDRGQYNEQYF.